This T cell receptor (beta chain) was profiled in a study of CD8 T cells in Susac syndrome. Study in general: Patients with Susac syndrome were therapy-naive, on corticosteroids, or on intravenous immunoglobulin alone at blood draw.

With random hexamers, about 0.5 to 1 ug RNA was reverse transcribed. TCRdb reprocessed the immunoSEQ multiplex PCR reads with MiXCR, giving one entry per CDR3 protein. The table records approximately 190,000 distinct CDR3 sequences, more than 85% of them present only once. With regard to this clonotype: The antigen remains unidentified.

General study points: The CD4+ T cell repertoires in Susac syndrome did not show any clonal expansion. TCR sequencing and HLA analysis covered a relatively small number of individuals.

The CDR3 contains 11 residues. The germline V gene has CDR1 DFQATT and CDR2 SNEGSKA (reference sequence). The V gene lost 0 bases and the J gene lost 7 bases, with 3 bases spanning the gap. Source material: CD4+ T cells from PBMCs. The genes are TRBV20-1 and TRBJ2-2; D gene uncertain. This TCR was sampled from a human donor with Susac syndrome. This CDR3 reads CSARDNGELFF. CDR3 nucleotide sequence: TGCAGTGCTAGAGATAACGGGGAGCTGTTTTTT.